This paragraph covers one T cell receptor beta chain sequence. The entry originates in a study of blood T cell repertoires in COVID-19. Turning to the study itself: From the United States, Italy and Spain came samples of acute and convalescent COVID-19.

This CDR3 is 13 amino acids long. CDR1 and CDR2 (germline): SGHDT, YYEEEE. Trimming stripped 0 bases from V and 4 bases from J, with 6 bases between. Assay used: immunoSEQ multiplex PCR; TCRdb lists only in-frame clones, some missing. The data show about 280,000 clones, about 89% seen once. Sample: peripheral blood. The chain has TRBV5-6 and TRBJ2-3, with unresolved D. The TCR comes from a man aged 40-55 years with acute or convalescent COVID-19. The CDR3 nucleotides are TGTGCCAGCAGCTTGGACGGTCCAGATACGCAGTATTTT. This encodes CASSLDGPDTQYF.